A selection of T cell receptor beta chains follows, all from one sample in a study of cytomegalovirus exposure and HLA in healthy donors. Generated by immunoSEQ multiplex PCR, the TCRdb table keeps only in-frame clones and is missing some. The repertoire consists of around 140,000 clones, with approximately 78% occurring once and the leading ten covering roughly 3.1%. The sequencing sample was made of PBMCs. The receptors derive from a man aged 18 to 30 in good health and CMV-seropositive. Each CDR3 is given with its conserved first and last residue. D genes are given only for firm matches.

v_gene	d_gene	j_gene	CDR3aa
TRBV28	NA	TRBJ1-5	CASSLSARGNQPQHF
TRBV27	TRBD1	TRBJ2-3	CASSFLGRGISDTQYF
TRBV19	TRBD1	TRBJ1-1	CASSLGQGGSWAFF
TRBV6-1	NA	TRBJ1-2	CASRGQGKLHGYTF
TRBV7-9	TRBD1	TRBJ1-2	CASNNRGRDYGYTF
TRBV25-1	TRBD2	TRBJ2-3	CASSDKTTSGYPTDTQYF
TRBV27	NA	TRBJ2-7	CASSLGGGTYEQYF
TRBV5-6	TRBD1	TRBJ1-2	CASSFYRGRNYGYTF
TRBV9	TRBD1	TRBJ2-2	CASSGRDRGHSTGELFF
TRBV29-1	TRBD1	TRBJ1-4	CSVAGTGDWKLFF
TRBV4-1	NA	TRBJ1-4	CASSQDGGTWNEKLFF
TRBV5-1	NA	TRBJ1-2	CASSLDHGQGGYGYTF
TRBV27	NA	TRBJ2-7	CASSFGGLGEQYF
TRBV28	NA	TRBJ2-3	CASRSGLRVDTQYF
TRBV6-5	NA	TRBJ2-7	CASSAGGGGVEQYF
TRBV11-2	NA	TRBJ1-1	CASSFKWGDTEAFF
TRBV19	TRBD1	TRBJ1-2	CASIPDRGYGYTF
TRBV6-5	TRBD1	TRBJ1-1	CASSGRSTGITEAFF
TRBV5-1	NA	TRBJ1-1	CASSLTGNTEAFF
TRBV10-3	NA	TRBJ2-5	CAISGQLQETQYF
TRBV15	NA	TRBJ2-3	CATSREAGSDTQYF
TRBV11-3	NA	TRBJ2-3	CASSLSGSTDTQYF
TRBV7-9	NA	TRBJ2-5	CASSSSPGIETQYF
TRBV13	NA	TRBJ1-1	CASSLVEDTEAFF
TRBV28	TRBD1	TRBJ1-2	CASRTGVNTAGYTF
TRBV4-1	NA	TRBJ2-1	CASSQEGPWDNEQFF
TRBV6-5	NA	TRBJ1-5	CASKRGSYQPQHF
TRBV28	NA	TRBJ2-7	CASSYGAGVFSYEQYF
TRBV2	NA	TRBJ2-1	CATSANSVHEQFF
TRBV11-3	NA	TRBJ2-1	CASSFDRSVGEQFF
TRBV5-6	NA	TRBJ1-2	CASSSGQHYGYTF
TRBV6-5	NA	TRBJ2-7	CASSYTWTDTYEQYF
TRBV30	NA	TRBJ1-1	CAWSVSNTEAFF
TRBV6-5	TRBD1	TRBJ2-2	CASSFLRTGIAGELFF
TRBV6-1	TRBD1	TRBJ1-1	CASSEYVQGTANTEAFF
TRBV19	TRBD1	TRBJ1-4	CASTPTGDFEKLFF
TRBV11-2	NA	TRBJ2-5	CASSLLQGRGETQYF
TRBV5-1	TRBD2	TRBJ2-7	CASSWNYETSSSYEQYF
TRBV7-6	TRBD2	TRBJ2-2	CASSPGTSGTSTGELFF
TRBV11-2	NA	TRBJ1-4	CASSAAVGRGEKLFF
TRBV10-1	NA	TRBJ1-2	CASSEAGVYGYTF
TRBV19	NA	TRBJ2-7	CASSPDSYEQYF